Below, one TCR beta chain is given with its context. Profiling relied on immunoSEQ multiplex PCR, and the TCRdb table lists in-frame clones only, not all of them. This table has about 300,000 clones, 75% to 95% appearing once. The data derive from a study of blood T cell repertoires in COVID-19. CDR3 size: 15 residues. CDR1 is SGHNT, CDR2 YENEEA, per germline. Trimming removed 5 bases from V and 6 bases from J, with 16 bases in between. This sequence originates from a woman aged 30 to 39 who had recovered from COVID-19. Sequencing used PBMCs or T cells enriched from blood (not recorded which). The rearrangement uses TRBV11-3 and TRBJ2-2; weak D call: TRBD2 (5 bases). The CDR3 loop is CASSPRTGSSGELFF. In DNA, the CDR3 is TGTGCCAGCAGCCCCCGGACGGGGAGTTCCGGGGAGCTGTTTTTT.